This T cell receptor beta chain was captured by sequencing in a study of T cells after yellow fever vaccination. TCRdb used MiXCR to reprocess the 5' RACE reads, holding one entry per CDR3 protein. The data contain a few hundred thousand distinct CDR3 sequences, roughly 8.7% of them singletons. The CDR3 has 14 amino acids. The germline gives CDR1 DFQATT, CDR2 SNEGSKA (reference sequence). With 0 bases removed from V and 1 base from J, the gap between germline ends came to 10 bases. The sequences come from PBMCs, collected on the day of the first yellow fever vaccination. This chain joins TRBV20-1 and TRBJ2-7; D is tentatively TRBD1 or TRBD2 (6 bases each). The receptor comes from a man younger than 35 who received the YFV17D yellow fever vaccine. The CDR3 reads CSARDGGRSYEQYV. CDR3 nucleotides: TGCAGTGCTAGAGATGGGGGGCGATCCTACGAGCAGTACGTC.